One and the same sample provided the 25 T cell receptor beta chains below, sequenced in a study of shared T cell receptors in the human thymus. TCRdb's copy holds only in-frame clones and misses some; the assay was immunoSEQ multiplex PCR. The sample has hundreds of thousands of clones, approximately 87% seen once. This sample was also put to use in a study of human thymus T cells.

Sample: thymocytes. All receptors come from a boy younger than two with a congenital heart defect.

This chain connects TRBV12-5 to TRBJ2-7; D is perhaps TRBD2 (6 bases). Deletions cut 6 bases from V and 9 bases from J, with 15 bases between. Germline V gives CDR1 LGHNT, CDR2 FRNRAP. The CDR3 spans 12 residues. In DNA form, the CDR3 reads TGTGCTAGTGGACGGAGGGAGAATAGGCAGTACTTC. This codes for CASGRRENRQYF. Looking up the rest from reference TRBV12-5 and TRBJ2-7 gives the full variable domain: DARVTQTPRHKVTEMGQEVTMRCQPILGHNTVFWYRQTMMQGLELLAYFRNRAPLDDSGMPKDRFSAEMPDATLATLKIQPSEPRDSAVYFCASGRRENRQYFGPGTRLTVT.

The rearrangement links TRBV5-1 to TRBJ1-1; TRBD1 matches 7 bases. This CDR3 is 14 amino acids long. J gave up 6 bases and V 0 bases, and 5 bases lay outside the gene matches. CDR1 is SGHRS, CDR2 YFSETQ, per germline. The CDR3 bases are TGCGCCAGCAGCTTGGAAAACGGGACAGCTGAAGCTTTCTTT. It translates to CASSLENGTAEAFF.

V and J are TRBV27 and TRBJ2-2, with 8 bases identical to TRBD2. V lost 7 bases to trimming and J lost 2 bases; unmatched junction nucleotides: 24. Germline lookup yields CDR1 MNHEY and CDR2 SMNVEV (reference sequence). The CDR3 totals 21 residues. CDR3 nucleotides: TGTGCCAGCACGGAGGCCAGGGGCAAGGGTCGGGAGGGGACAAACACCGGGGAGCTGTTTTTT. Its protein is CASTEARGKGREGTNTGELFF.

There are a few counts of this clone. The chain links TRBV18 to TRBJ2-7, with 7 bases lining up with TRBD2. Trimming at V came to 3 bases and at J to 0 bases, leaving 20 bases not matched to a gene. This CDR3 contains 20 residues. Germline V gives CDR1 KGHSH, CDR2 LQKENI. The CDR3 nucleotides read TGTGCCAGCTCACCGCCTCGGACTAGTTGGACGGCGTCAGTCTCCTACGAGCAGTACTTC. The encoded protein is CASSPPRTSWTASVSYEQYF.

The gene calls are TRBV11-2 and TRBJ1-2; a weak D match, TRBD1 (5 bases). Trimming took off 5 bases at V and 5 bases at J, with 9 bases between the two ends. The CDR3 sequence is 12 residues long. Germline loops: CDR1 SGHAT, CDR2 FQNNGV. This CDR3 is CASSPAGYGYTF. The DNA for the CDR3 is TGTGCCAGCAGCCCCGCAGGGTATGGCTACACCTTC.

The rearrangement links TRBV28 to TRBJ2-7; a possible D gene is TRBD1 (6 bases). CDR1 is MDHEN and CDR2 is SYDVKM in the germline V gene. V lost 1 base and J 0 bases, leaving 16 bases between the germline ends. CDR3 length: 17 residues. In nucleotides, the CDR3 is TGTGCCAGCAGTTTATTTGTGCGACAGGCGAGCTCCTACGAGCAGTACTTC. Translated, it gives CASSLFVRQASSYEQYF. The complete variable domain, with remaining parts taken from reference TRBV28 and TRBJ2-7, reads DVKVTQSSRYLVKRTGEKVFLECVQDMDHENMFWYRQDPGLGLRLIYFSYDVKMKEKGDIPEGYSVSREKKERFSLILESASTNQTSMYLCASSLFVRQASSYEQYFGPGTRLTVT.

CDR3 nucleotides: TGTGCCACCAGCAGAGTTGTTATAGGAGTAAACTATGGCTACACCTTC. Amino acid sequence: CATSRVVIGVNYGYTF. This chain uses TRBV15 with TRBJ1-2; D remains unclear. Germline assignment: CDR1 LNHNV and CDR2 YYDKDF (reference sequence). With 1 base removed from V and 2 bases from J, the gap between germline ends came to 14 bases. The CDR3 is 16 amino acids. The full variable domain, its missing parts supplied by reference TRBV15 and TRBJ1-2, is DAMVIQNPRYQVTQFGKPVTLSCSQTLNHNVMYWYQQKSSQAPKLLFHYYDKDFNNEADTPDNFQSRRPNTSFCFLDIRSPGLGDTAMYLCATSRVVIGVNYGYTFGSGTRLTVV.

The rearrangement links TRBV28 to TRBJ2-2, with TRBD1 matching over 7 bases. The CDR3 totals 14 residues. J was trimmed by 5 bases and V by 6 bases; bases with no gene match: 6. Germline CDR1 reads MDHEN; CDR2 reads SYDVKM. The CDR3 is CASRDRVSTGELFF. CDR3 coding DNA: TGTGCCAGCAGAGACAGGGTGTCGACCGGGGAGCTGTTTTTT.

The CDR3 DNA follows: TGCAGAGCGCTCCCTTTAGCGGGAAAAGAGCAGTTCTTC. Translation: CRALPLAGKEQFF. V usage is TRBV29-1 and J usage is TRBJ2-1; 8 nucleotides align to TRBD2. CDR1 is SQVTM, CDR2 ANQGSEA, per germline. The CDR3 spans 13 residues.

The chain joins TRBV19 to TRBJ1-2; 7 bases fit TRBD1. Germline V gene sequence: CDR1 LNHDA, CDR2 SQIVND (reference sequence). CDR3 length: 16 residues. CDR3 amino acids: CATRGLRTGPPHGYTF. In DNA form, the CDR3 reads TGTGCAACTAGGGGGCTGCGGACAGGCCCTCCTCATGGCTACACCTTC.

The gene calls are TRBV7-2 and TRBJ2-7; D might be TRBD2 (6 bases). The CDR3 consists of 14 residues. From germline, CDR1 is SGHTA and CDR2 FQGNSA. Trimming removed 5 bases from V and 3 bases from J, with 14 bases in between. The CDR3 reads CASSKGLEYYEQYF. For the CDR3, the DNA is TGTGCCAGCAGCAAGGGACTGGAATACTACGAGCAGTACTTC.

The chain's CDR3 is CASSLALKDREVWYGYTF. The CDR3 bases are TGTGCCAGCAGCTTAGCCTTAAAGGACAGGGAAGTATGGTATGGCTACACCTTC. The V call is TRBV7-8, the J call TRBJ1-2; 8 bases fit TRBD1. The length of the CDR3 is 18 residues. J gave up 5 bases and V 0 bases, and 14 bases lay outside the gene matches. CDR1 is SGHVS and CDR2 is FQNEAQ in the germline V gene.

This chain uses TRBV27 with TRBJ2-1; 8 bases align to TRBD2. Germline CDR1 and CDR2: MNHEY and SMNVEV (reference sequence). CDR3 length: 16 amino acids. Trimming at V came to 2 bases and at J to 9 bases, leaving 12 bases not matched to a gene. The chain's CDR3 is CASSLEAGAWVGEQFF. For the CDR3, the DNA is TGTGCCAGCAGTTTAGAAGCGGGGGCTTGGGTCGGTGAGCAGTTCTTC.

This clone was seen only once. V usage is TRBV28 and J usage is TRBJ2-7, with D perhaps TRBD1 (6 bases). The CDR3 spans 16 residues. V lost 5 bases and J lost 2, with 19 bases in between. Germline values: CDR1 MDHEN, CDR2 SYDVKM. The CDR3 loop reads CASSGPWSGVPYEQYF. The CDR3 nucleotides are TGTGCCAGCAGTGGCCCCTGGTCAGGGGTCCCCTACGAGCAGTACTTC.

This chain joins TRBV10-3 and TRBJ2-7, with 10 bases identical to TRBD1. This CDR3 has 16 amino acids. V shed 4 bases and J 6 bases; nucleotides not matched to a gene: 12. Germline V lookup: CDR1 ENHRY, CDR2 SYGVKD. CDR3 bases: TGTGCCATCAGTGCAAACCCGGGACAGGGGAGCGGCGAGCAGTACTTC. Translating it yields CAISANPGQGSGEQYF.

The chain links TRBV5-4 to TRBJ2-2, with D possibly being TRBD1 (5 bases). V lost 0 bases and J lost 0, with 15 bases in between. This CDR3 region has 18 residues. The germline V gene encodes CDR1 SGHNT and CDR2 YYREEE (reference sequence). The CDR3 DNA reads TGTGCCAGCAGCTTGGAGCCCCCCCAGGGAACGAACACCGGGGAGCTGTTTTTT. This sequence encodes CASSLEPPQGTNTGELFF.

The DNA of the CDR3 is TGTGCCAGCAGCTTAGCGGTTGGACAAACCTACGAGCAGTACTTC. Translated: CASSLAVGQTYEQYF. This rearrangement joins TRBV7-9 to TRBJ2-7, with D maybe TRBD1 (5 bases). CDR3 size: 15 residues. Germline lookup yields CDR1 SEHNR and CDR2 FQNEAQ (reference sequence). The V gene lost 0 bases and the J gene lost 2 bases, with 11 bases spanning the gap.

V gene TRBV14 combines with J gene TRBJ2-7, with 12 bases lining up with TRBD2. Germline V gene sequence: CDR1 SGHDN, CDR2 FVKESK. With 0 bases clipped from V and 5 bases from J, the junction kept 5 bases outside the gene matches. The CDR3 covers 16 residues. In nucleotides, the CDR3 is TGTGCCAGCAGCCAAGAGGAGACTAGCGGGAGTCACGAGCAGTACTTC. It encodes CASSQEETSGSHEQYF.

The chain couples TRBV6-5 to TRBJ2-2; TRBD2 might be the D (5 bases). Between the trimmed V and J ends, which lost 1 base and 4 bases, there was a span of 13 bases. This CDR3 region has 16 residues. The germline V gene has CDR1 MNHEY and CDR2 SVGAGI. The CDR3 sequence is CASSYWETSFTGELFF. CDR3 in DNA: TGTGCCAGCAGTTACTGGGAGACAAGTTTCACCGGGGAGCTGTTTTTT.

The V call is TRBV7-3, the J call TRBJ1-1, with 7 bases matching TRBD1. V trimming: 4 bases; J trimming: 1 base; junction bases outside the gene matches: 15. Germline CDR1 and CDR2: SGHTA and FQGTGA. The CDR3 totals 18 residues. This CDR3 is CASSSYRGTHQGNTEAFF. Here the CDR3 DNA reads TGTGCCAGCAGCTCGTACAGGGGCACCCATCAGGGGAACACTGAAGCTTTCTTT.

This clone appeared once. The chain has TRBV10-3 and TRBJ2-1, with 10 positions matching TRBD2. CDR1 ENHRY and CDR2 SYGVKD come from the germline V gene. J was trimmed by 6 bases and V by 9 bases; bases with no gene match: 8. This CDR3 comprises 14 residues. CDR3 region: CAIAPSGGSNEQFF. In DNA, the CDR3 is TGTGCCATAGCCCCTAGCGGGGGATCCAATGAGCAGTTCTTC.

This rearrangement joins TRBV10-2 to TRBJ2-1; no firm D call. The CDR3 has 13 residues. Trimming shortened V by 3 bases and J by 7 bases, and 10 bases separated the two germline ends. From germline, CDR1 is WSHSY and CDR2 SAAADI. CDR3 amino acids: CASSDCTENEQFF. The CDR3 bases are TGCGCCAGCAGTGATTGCACTGAAAATGAGCAGTTCTTC.

J is TRBJ1-2 and V is TRBV6-5; 7 bases align to TRBD1. Germline V gene data show CDR1 as MNHEY and CDR2 as SVGAGI. After removal of 2 bases from V and 5 bases from J, the junction contained 5 bases not matched to a gene. The CDR3 totals 14 residues. The CDR3 DNA reads as TGTGCCAGCAGTTACGGGACAGCTTCTTATGGCTACACCTTC. Translated: CASSYGTASYGYTF.

This chain links TRBV11-2 with TRBJ2-7; 14 nucleotides agree with TRBD2. The CDR3 extends over 16 amino acids. Unmatched junction bases numbered 3, after V lost 3 bases and J lost 2 bases. Germline assignment: CDR1 SGHAT and CDR2 FQNNGV. CDR3 in amino acids: CASSLKGLAGAYEQYF. The CDR3 DNA reads TGTGCCAGCAGCTTGAAGGGACTAGCGGGGGCCTACGAGCAGTACTTC.

The chain recombines TRBV9 with TRBJ1-1, with D maybe TRBD1 (5 bases). Germline assignment: CDR1 SGDLS and CDR2 YYNGEE. Trimming pared 3 bases from V and 0 bases from J, leaving 9 bases between. This CDR3 comprises 14 residues. This CDR3 is CASSAQGVNTEAFF. CDR3 sequence (DNA): TGTGCCAGCAGCGCCCAGGGTGTGAACACTGAAGCTTTCTTT.